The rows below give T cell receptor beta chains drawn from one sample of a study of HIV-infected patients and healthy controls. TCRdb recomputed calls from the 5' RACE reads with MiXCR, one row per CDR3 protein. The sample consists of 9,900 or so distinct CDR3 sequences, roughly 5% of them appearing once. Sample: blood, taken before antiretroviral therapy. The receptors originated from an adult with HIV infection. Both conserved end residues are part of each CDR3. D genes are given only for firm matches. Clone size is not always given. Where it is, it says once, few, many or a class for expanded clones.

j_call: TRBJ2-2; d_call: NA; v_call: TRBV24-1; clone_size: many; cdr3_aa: CATSDFRAGLTGELFF; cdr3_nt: TGTGCCACCAGTGATTTCCGGGCAGGGCTCACCGGGGAGCTGTTTTTT
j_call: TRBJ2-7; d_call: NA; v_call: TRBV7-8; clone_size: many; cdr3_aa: CASSLSQSSYEQYF; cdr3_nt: TGTGCCAGCAGCTTAAGCCAGTCCTCCTACGAGCAGTACTTC
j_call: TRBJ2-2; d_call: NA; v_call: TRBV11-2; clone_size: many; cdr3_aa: CASSPSSGQNTGELFF; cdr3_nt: TGTGCCAGCAGCCCTAGCTCGGGACAGAACACCGGGGAGCTGTTTTTT
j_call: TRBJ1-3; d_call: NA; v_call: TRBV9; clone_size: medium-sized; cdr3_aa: CASASRNTIYF; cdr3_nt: TGTGCCAGCGCCTCGCGAAACACCATATATTTT
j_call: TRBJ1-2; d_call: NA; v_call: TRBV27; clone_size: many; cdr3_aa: CASSLFIGGGYTF; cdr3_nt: TGTGCCAGCAGTTTGTTCATAGGAGGTGGCTACACCTTC
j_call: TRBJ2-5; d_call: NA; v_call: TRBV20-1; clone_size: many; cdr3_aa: CSATPWSGETQYF; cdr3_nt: TGCAGTGCTACCCCTTGGAGCGGAGAGACCCAGTACTTC
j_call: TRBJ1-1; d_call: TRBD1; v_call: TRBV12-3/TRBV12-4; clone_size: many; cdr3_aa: CASTRPGQGATEAFF; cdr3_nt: TGTGCCAGCACACGACCGGGACAGGGGGCCACTGAAGCTTTCTTT
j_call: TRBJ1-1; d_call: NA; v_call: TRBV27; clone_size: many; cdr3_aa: CASSLGGLNTEAFF; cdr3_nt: TGTGCCAGCAGTTTAGGGGGCTTGAATACTGAAGCTTTCTTT
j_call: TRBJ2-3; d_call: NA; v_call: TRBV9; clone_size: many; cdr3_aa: CASSRGATDTQYF; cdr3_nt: TGTGCCAGCAGTAGGGGGGCTACAGATACGCAGTATTTT
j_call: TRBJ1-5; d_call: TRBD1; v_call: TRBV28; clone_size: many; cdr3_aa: CASSFQGGGQPQHF; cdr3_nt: TGTGCCAGCAGTTTCCAAGGGGGCGGGCAGCCCCAGCATTTT
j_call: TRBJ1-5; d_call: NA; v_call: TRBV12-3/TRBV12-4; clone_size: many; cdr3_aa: CASSAPGRNQPQHF; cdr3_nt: TGTGCCAGCAGCGCCCCGGGCCGGAATCAGCCCCAGCATTTT
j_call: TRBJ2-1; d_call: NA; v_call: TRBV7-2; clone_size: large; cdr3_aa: CASSLEGSSYNEQFF; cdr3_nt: TGTGCCAGCAGCTTAGAGGGAAGCTCCTACAATGAGCAGTTCTTC
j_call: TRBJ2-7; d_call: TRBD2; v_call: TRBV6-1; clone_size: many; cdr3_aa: CASRPGTSYYEQYF; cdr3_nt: TGTGCCAGCCGACCCGGGACTAGCTACTACGAGCAGTACTTC
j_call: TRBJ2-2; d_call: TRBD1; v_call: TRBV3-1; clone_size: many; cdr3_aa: CASSPGQAGELFF; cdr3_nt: TGTGCCAGCAGCCCGGGACAGGCCGGGGAGCTGTTTTTT
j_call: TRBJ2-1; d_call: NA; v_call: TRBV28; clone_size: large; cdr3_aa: CASSLRATYNEQFF; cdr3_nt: TGTGCCAGCAGTTTGCGGGCCACCTACAATGAGCAGTTCTTC
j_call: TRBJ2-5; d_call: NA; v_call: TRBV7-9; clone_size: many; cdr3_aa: CASSFQGQETQYF; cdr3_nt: TGTGCCAGCAGCTTCCAGGGGCAAGAGACCCAGTACTTC
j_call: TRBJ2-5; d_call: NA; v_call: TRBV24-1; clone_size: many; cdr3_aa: CATSDLWSQETQYF; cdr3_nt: TGTGCCACCAGTGATTTATGGTCCCAAGAGACCCAGTACTTC
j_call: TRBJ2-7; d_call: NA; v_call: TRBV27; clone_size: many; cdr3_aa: CASSLGDSYEQYF; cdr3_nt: TGTGCCAGCAGTTTGGGAGACTCCTACGAGCAGTACTTC
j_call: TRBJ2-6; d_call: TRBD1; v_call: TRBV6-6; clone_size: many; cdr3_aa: CASSMGQGSGANVLTF; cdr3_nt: TGTGCCAGCAGTATGGGACAGGGCTCTGGGGCCAACGTCCTGACTTTC
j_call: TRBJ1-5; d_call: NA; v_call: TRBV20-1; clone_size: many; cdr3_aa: CSARDGSSEPQHF; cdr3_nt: TGCAGTGCTAGGGACGGCTCTTCTGAGCCCCAGCATTTT
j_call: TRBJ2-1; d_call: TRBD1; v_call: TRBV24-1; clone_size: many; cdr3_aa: CATAGTGYNEQFF; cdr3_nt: TGTGCCACCGCCGGGACAGGTTACAATGAGCAGTTCTTC
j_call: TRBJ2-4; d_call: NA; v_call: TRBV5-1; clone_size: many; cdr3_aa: CASSLPTPPETKNIQYF; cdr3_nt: TGCGCCAGCAGCCTCCCGACACCCCCGGAGACCAAAAACATTCAGTACTTC
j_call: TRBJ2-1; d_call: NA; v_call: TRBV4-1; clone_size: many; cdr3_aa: CASRLEGLSYNEQFF; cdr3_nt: TGCGCCAGCAGACTCGAGGGTCTCTCCTACAATGAGCAGTTCTTC
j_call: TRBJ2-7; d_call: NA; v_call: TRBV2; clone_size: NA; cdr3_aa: CASREGYEQYF; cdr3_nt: TGTGCCAGCAGGGAAGGGTACGAGCAGTACTTC
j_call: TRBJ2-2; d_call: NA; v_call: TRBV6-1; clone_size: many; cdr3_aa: CAITPAMGAGELFF; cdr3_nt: TGTGCCATTACGCCGGCCATGGGGGCCGGGGAGCTGTTTTTT
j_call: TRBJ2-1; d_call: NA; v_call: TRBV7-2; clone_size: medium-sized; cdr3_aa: CASSARGGFSRENEQFF; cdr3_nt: TGTGCCAGCAGCGCGAGGGGGGGCTTTTCGAGGGAAAATGAGCAGTTCTTC
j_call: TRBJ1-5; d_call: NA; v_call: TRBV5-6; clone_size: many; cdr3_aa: CASSLHERGYYQPQHF; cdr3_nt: TGTGCCAGCAGCTTACACGAGCGGGGCTATTATCAGCCCCAGCATTTT
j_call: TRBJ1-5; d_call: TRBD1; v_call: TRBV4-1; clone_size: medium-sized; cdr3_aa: CASSLGQLSQPQHF; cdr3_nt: TGCGCCAGCAGCCTGGGACAGTTAAGTCAGCCCCAGCATTTT
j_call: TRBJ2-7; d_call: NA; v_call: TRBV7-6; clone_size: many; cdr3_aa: CASSLAEGLEQYF; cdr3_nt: TGTGCCAGCAGCTTAGCTGAGGGTCTCGAGCAGTACTTC
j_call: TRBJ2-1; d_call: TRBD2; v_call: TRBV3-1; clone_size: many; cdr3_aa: CASSQPKRGGEMDEQFF; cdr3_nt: TGTGCCAGCAGCCAACCCAAGCGGGGGGGCGAGATGGATGAGCAGTTCTTC
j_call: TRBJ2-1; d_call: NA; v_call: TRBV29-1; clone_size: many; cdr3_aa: CSAVGGTYNEQFF; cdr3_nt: TGCAGCGCCGTTGGCGGGACGTACAATGAGCAGTTCTTC
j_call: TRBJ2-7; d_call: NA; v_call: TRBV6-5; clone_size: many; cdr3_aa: CASRPTSSYEQYF; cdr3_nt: TGTGCCAGCAGGCCGACTAGCTCCTACGAGCAGTACTTC
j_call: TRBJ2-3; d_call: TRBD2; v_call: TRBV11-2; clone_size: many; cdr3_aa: CASNFGGGTDTQYF; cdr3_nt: TGTGCCAGCAACTTCGGGGGGGGCACAGATACGCAGTATTTT
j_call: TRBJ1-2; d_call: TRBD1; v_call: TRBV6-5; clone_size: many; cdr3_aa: CASKNRGGNYGYTF; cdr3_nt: TGTGCCAGCAAAAACAGGGGGGGGAACTATGGCTACACCTTC
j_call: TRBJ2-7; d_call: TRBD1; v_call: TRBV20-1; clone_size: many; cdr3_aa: CSARNSRDRAYEQYF; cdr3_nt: TGCAGTGCTAGGAACTCGCGGGACAGGGCCTACGAGCAGTACTTC
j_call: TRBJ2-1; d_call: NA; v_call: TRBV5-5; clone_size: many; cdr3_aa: CASSVGYNEQFF; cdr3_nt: TGTGCCAGCAGCGTGGGCTACAATGAGCAGTTCTTC
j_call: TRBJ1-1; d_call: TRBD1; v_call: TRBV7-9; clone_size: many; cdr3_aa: CASTPQPGGRYTEAFF; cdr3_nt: TGTGCCAGCACCCCACAACCAGGGGGGAGGTACACTGAAGCTTTCTTT
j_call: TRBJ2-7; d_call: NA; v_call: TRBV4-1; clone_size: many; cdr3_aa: CASSHDSYEQYF; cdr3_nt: TGCGCCAGCAGCCACGACAGCTACGAGCAGTACTTC
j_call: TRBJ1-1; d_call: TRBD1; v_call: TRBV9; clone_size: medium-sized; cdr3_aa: CASSVDGGQANEAFF; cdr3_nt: TGTGCCAGCAGCGTAGATGGGGGACAGGCCAATGAAGCTTTCTTT
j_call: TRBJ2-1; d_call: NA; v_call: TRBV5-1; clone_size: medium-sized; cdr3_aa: CASSLGVNLYNEQFF; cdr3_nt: TGCGCCAGCAGCTTGGGGGTAAACTTATACAATGAGCAGTTCTTC
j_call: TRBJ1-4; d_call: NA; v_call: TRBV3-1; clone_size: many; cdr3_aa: CASSQEWASATNEKLFF; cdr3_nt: TGTGCCAGCAGCCAAGAGTGGGCGAGTGCAACTAATGAAAAACTGTTTTTT
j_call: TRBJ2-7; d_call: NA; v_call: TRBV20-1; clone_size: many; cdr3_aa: CSARDLDTLSYEQYF; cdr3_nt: TGCAGTGCTAGAGACCTAGACACCCTCTCCTACGAGCAGTACTTC
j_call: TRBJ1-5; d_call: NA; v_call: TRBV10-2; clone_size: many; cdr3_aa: CASSKGVYSNQPQHF; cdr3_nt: TGCGCCAGCAGCAAGGGGGTATATAGCAATCAGCCCCAGCATTTT
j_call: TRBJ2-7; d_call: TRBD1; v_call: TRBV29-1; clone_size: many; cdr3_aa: CSVRAGGSYEQYF; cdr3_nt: TGCAGCGTTCGGGCAGGGGGCTCCTACGAGCAGTACTTC
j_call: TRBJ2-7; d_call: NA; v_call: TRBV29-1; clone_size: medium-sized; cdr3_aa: CSVEEPGDREQYF; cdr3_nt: TGCAGCGTTGAGGAGCCAGGCGATCGGGAGCAGTACTTC
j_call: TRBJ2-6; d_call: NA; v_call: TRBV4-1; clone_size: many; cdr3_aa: CASSQDSTSGANVLTF; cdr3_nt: TGCGCCAGCAGCCAAGATAGCACCTCTGGGGCCAACGTCCTGACTTTC
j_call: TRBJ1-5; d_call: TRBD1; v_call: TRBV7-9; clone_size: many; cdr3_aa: CASSSAGGQPQHF; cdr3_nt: TGTGCCAGCAGCTCTGCAGGGGGGCAGCCCCAGCATTTT
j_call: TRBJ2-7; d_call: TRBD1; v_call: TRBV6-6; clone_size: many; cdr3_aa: CASSTGGEQYF; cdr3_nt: TGTGCCAGCAGCACAGGGGGCGAGCAGTACTTC
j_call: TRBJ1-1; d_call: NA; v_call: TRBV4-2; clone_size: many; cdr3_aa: CASSPPPSLNTEAFF; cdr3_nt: TGTGCCAGCAGCCCGCCCCCCAGCTTGAACACTGAAGCTTTCTTT